This is a list of T cell receptor beta chains from one sample in a study of T-cell reconstitution after alpha-beta-depleted transplantation in children. From the PCR reads, TCRdb called clonotypes with MiXCR, one entry per CDR3 protein. The data show hundreds of thousands of distinct CDR3 sequences, 16% seen once. The sample consisted of PBMCs from the stem cell graft donor, taken from the stem cell graft. The receptors come from a human donor who donated a stem cell graft to a child with acute myeloid leukemia. CDR3s include the opening cysteine and the closing phenylalanine or tryptophan. D genes are given only for firm matches. Not every row has a clone size; where given, it reads once, few, many or a size class.

>TRBV7-2|NA|NA|TRBJ2-1
TGTGCCAGCAGCTCCAGGGCGAGCTCCTACAATGAGCAGTTCTTC
CASSSRASSYNEQFF
>TRBV29-1|few|TRBD2|TRBJ2-1
TGCAGCGCCGGGACTAGCGGGGGCCTTCAGTTCTTC
CSAGTSGGLQFF
>TRBV12-3/TRBV12-4|NA|NA|TRBJ1-2
TGTGCCAGCACTGCCAACTATGGCTACACCTTC
CASTANYGYTF
>TRBV24-1|few|NA|TRBJ2-7
TGTGCCACCAGTGATATCCGGGTTCCCTACGAGCAGTACTTC
CATSDIRVPYEQYF
>TRBV4-3|NA|NA|TRBJ2-5
TGCGCCAGCAGCCAAGTAGGTCACTCCCAAGAGACCCAGTACTTC
CASSQVGHSQETQYF
>TRBV20-1|few|NA|TRBJ2-3
TGCAGTGCTAGAGATGCCAGGGAGGGCACAGATACGCAGTATTTT
CSARDAREGTDTQYF
>TRBV29-1|many|TRBD1|TRBJ2-1
TGCAGCGGGGGACAGAGCTCCTACAATGAGCAGTTCTTC
CSGGQSSYNEQFF
>TRBV6-5|NA|NA|TRBJ2-4
TGTGCCAGCAGGGGGGCCAAAAACATTCAGTACTTC
CASRGAKNIQYF
>TRBV20-1|many|NA|TRBJ2-2
TGCAGTGCTAGTAGGGGAGATGACGGGGAGCTGTTTTTT
CSASRGDDGELFF
>TRBV20-1|many|TRBD1|TRBJ1-1
TGCAGTGCTCCCACAGGGGGTGGCACTGAAGCTTTCTTT
CSAPTGGGTEAFF
>TRBV10-3|many|NA|TRBJ1-1
TGTGCCATCAAGCCAGGGGTTGGCACTGAAGCTTTCTTT
CAIKPGVGTEAFF
>TRBV7-9|few|NA|TRBJ1-4
TGTGCCAGCAGCCCATGGCAGGGATCTAATGAAAAACTGTTTTTT
CASSPWQGSNEKLFF
>TRBV7-2|few|NA|TRBJ2-2
TGTGCCAGCAGCCCCTACGGGTCTGACCCCACCGGGGAGCTGTTTTTT
CASSPYGSDPTGELFF
>TRBV5-5|few|TRBD1|TRBJ2-4
TGTGCCAGCAACCAACAGGGGCAGGGCATTCAGTACTTC
CASNQQGQGIQYF
>TRBV7-9|many|TRBD1|TRBJ2-1
TGTGCCAGCAGCCCGCGTTTCGACAGGGGTGAGCAGTTCTTC
CASSPRFDRGEQFF
>TRBV4-2|few|NA|TRBJ2-3
TGTGCCAGCAGCCAAGCGGGGGCGATCACAGATACGCAGTATTTT
CASSQAGAITDTQYF
>TRBV20-1|many|TRBD2|TRBJ2-1
TGCAGTGCTAGAGATTTTAGCGGGGGACCCAATGAGCAGTTCTTC
CSARDFSGGPNEQFF
>TRBV20-1|many|NA|TRBJ1-1
TGCAGTGCGATAAAAGGGGGGAACACTGAAGCTTTCTTT
CSAIKGGNTEAFF
>TRBV7-8|few|TRBD2|TRBJ2-5
TGTGCCAGCAGCGCGCTACTAGCGGACCAAGAGACCCAGTACTTC
CASSALLADQETQYF
>TRBV7-2|few|TRBD2|TRBJ2-1
TGTGCCAGCAGCTTAGTAGCGGGGGGGATCGATGAGCAGTTCTTC
CASSLVAGGIDEQFF
>TRBV28|many|NA|TRBJ2-1
TGTGCCAGCAGCTACCAGGACTCAGAACTCTCCAATGAGCAGTTCTTC
CASSYQDSELSNEQFF
>TRBV29-1|many|NA|TRBJ1-2
TGCAGCGTTGCGACAGATTTTTATGGCTACACCTTC
CSVATDFYGYTF
>TRBV12-3/TRBV12-4|many|NA|TRBJ1-6
TGTGCCAGCAGTTTAGGGCAGGGCTTGGGATCACCCCTCCACTTT
CASSLGQGLGSPLHF
>TRBV20-1|few|NA|TRBJ2-7
TGCAGTGCTAGCGGGGGAATGGGAGAGCAGTACTTC
CSASGGMGEQYF
>TRBV4-3|NA|NA|TRBJ1-5
TGCGCCAGCAGCCAAGATCTTTCGGGGGGGAGCCAGCCCCAGCATTTT
CASSQDLSGGSQPQHF
>TRBV12-3/TRBV12-4|few|TRBD2|TRBJ2-2
TGTGCCAGCAGCCTGCGGGGGGGGGCCGGGGAGCTGTTTTTT
CASSLRGGAGELFF
>TRBV20-1|many|TRBD1|TRBJ1-1
TGCAGTGCTAGGACAGGGCTGTTCACTGAAGCTTTCTTT
CSARTGLFTEAFF
>TRBV4-3|few|NA|TRBJ1-1
TGCGCCAGCAGCCAAAACTGGGGGAGACTTAAAATGGGTACTGAAGCTTTCTTT
CASSQNWGRLKMGTEAFF
>TRBV7-2|NA|TRBD1|TRBJ1-6
TGTGCCAGCAGCTTACGGGGGACAGGGGGTGGGACCCTCCACTTT
CASSLRGTGGGTLHF
>TRBV12-3/TRBV12-4|many|TRBD2|TRBJ2-1
TGTGCCAGCAGTTTACGTCGACTAGCCGGGGATGAGCAGTTCTTC
CASSLRRLAGDEQFF
>TRBV20-1|NA|NA|TRBJ2-5
TGCAGTGCGCCCCGGGAGACCCAGTACTTC
CSAPRETQYF
>TRBV4-1|NA|TRBD2|TRBJ2-2
TGCGCCAGCAGCAAAGGGCTGGCAGGGAGGGACGGGGAGCTGTTTTTT
CASSKGLAGRDGELFF
>TRBV28|few|TRBD1|TRBJ2-1
TGTGCCAGCAGTTTATGGGGGACAGGGGGCTTGAATGAGCAGTTCTTC
CASSLWGTGGLNEQFF
>TRBV29-1|NA|NA|TRBJ1-4
TGCAGCGTGTCAAAGGGGGATTCTAATGAAAAACTGTTTTTT
CSVSKGDSNEKLFF
>TRBV6-2/TRBV6-3|NA|NA|TRBJ2-7
TGTGCCAGTACCCGGGACGGAAAGACCTACGAGCAGTACTTC
CASTRDGKTYEQYF
>TRBV24-1|many|NA|TRBJ2-2
TGTGCCACCAGTGATGCACGACAGCTCGCCGGGGAGCTGTTTTTT
CATSDARQLAGELFF
>TRBV6-1|many|NA|TRBJ1-1
TGTGCCAGCAGGAATGGCATAGGCGGTGGAGCTTTCTTT
CASRNGIGGGAFF
>TRBV20-1|few|NA|TRBJ1-2
TGCAGTGCTCCACTGTCGGACGGCTACACCTTC
CSAPLSDGYTF
>TRBV4-3|few|TRBD2|TRBJ2-1
TGCGCCAGCAGCCAAGATAGGGCGGGGGGTTACAATGAGCAGTTCTTC
CASSQDRAGGYNEQFF
>TRBV12-3/TRBV12-4|NA|NA|TRBJ2-5
TGTGCCAGCAGTTTAGCGGGGGACCTCCTGGAGACCCAGTACTTC
CASSLAGDLLETQYF
>TRBV20-1|many|NA|TRBJ1-1
TGCAGTGCTAGAGGGGGACCGAACACTGAAGCTTTCTTT
CSARGGPNTEAFF
>TRBV29-1|NA|NA|TRBJ1-1
TGCAGCGTGCTATCTTTCGGCACTGAAGCTTTCTTT
CSVLSFGTEAFF
>TRBV4-1|few|NA|TRBJ2-1
TGCGCCAGCAGCCAAGGGGTGGGTGGGTCCTACAATGAGCAGTTCTTC
CASSQGVGGSYNEQFF
>TRBV5-6|NA|TRBD1|TRBJ1-2
TGTGCCAGCAGCCAGGACAGGGGCCTCTATGGCTACACCTTC
CASSQDRGLYGYTF
>TRBV5-1|many|TRBD2|TRBJ2-1
TGCGCCAGCAGCTTGTTGACTAGCGGGGTCAATGAGCAGTTCTTC
CASSLLTSGVNEQFF
>TRBV20-1|many|NA|TRBJ2-6
TGCAGTGCTAGAAGGTCCACTGGGGCCAACGTCCTGACTTTC
CSARRSTGANVLTF
>TRBV5-1|NA|TRBD1|TRBJ1-1
TGCGCCAGCAGCTTGGAGGGGACAGGGGGAGCTTTCTTT
CASSLEGTGGAFF
>TRBV5-1|many|NA|TRBJ1-5
TGCGCCAGCAGCTTGGACTCGCGGAGCAATCAGCCCCAGCATTTT
CASSLDSRSNQPQHF
>TRBV7-9|NA|TRBD1|TRBJ2-1
TGTGCCAGCAGCTTAATATACAGGGGTCATGAGCAGTTCTTC
CASSLIYRGHEQFF
>TRBV29-1|few|TRBD1|TRBJ2-2
TGCAGCGTTCAAGGGGGCTGGGGTTCCGGGGAGCTGTTTTTT
CSVQGGWGSGELFF
>TRBV5-6|few|TRBD1|TRBJ1-5
TGTGCCAGCAGCGTAAGACAGGGAAATCAGCCCCAGCATTTT
CASSVRQGNQPQHF
>TRBV5-6|few|NA|TRBJ2-1
TGTGCCAGCAGCCGGAGGACGACTTCCTACAATGAGCAGTTCTTC
CASSRRTTSYNEQFF
>TRBV5-1|few|NA|TRBJ2-5
TGCGCCAGCAGCTTTCCTTCCCTCTCCGAGACCCAGTACTTC
CASSFPSLSETQYF
>TRBV5-1|many|NA|TRBJ2-6
TGCGCCAGCAGTGACAGTAAGGCTGGGGCCAACGTCCTGACTTTC
CASSDSKAGANVLTF
>TRBV30|NA|TRBD2|TRBJ2-3
TGTGCCTGGAGTGTGTCCCGGCTCCGGCGGGGGAACACAGATACGCAGTATTTT
CAWSVSRLRRGNTDTQYF
>TRBV20-1|many|NA|TRBJ2-6
TGCAGTGTTGGGAGGTACGGGGCCAACGTCCTGACTTTC
CSVGRYGANVLTF